This T cell receptor beta chain is from a study of blood T cells in healthy people across ages (dated by TCRdb to between 2014 and 2016). About the study as a whole: In model experiments, template switching captured about one uniquely barcoded TCR beta cDNA molecule for every two T cells. Age-related changes in TCR beta repertoire diversity were measured in the study by deep sequencing normalized with unique cDNA molecular identifiers. The donors were split into four age groups: young (average roughly 15 years), middle-aged (around 37), aged (over 55) and long-lived (under 90). Donors of different ages were randomly distributed across sequencing lanes to avoid experimental bias. Two additional independent replicas of 1 million unique cDNA reads from the same blood draw were analyzed for two donors (one aged 18 to 30 and one aged 80 or older).

The paper's findings and limits, for the study overall: Compared with the aged group, the long-lived group had more naive CD4+ T cells, fewer expanded clones and increased TCR diversity, suggesting age selection. Donor CMV infection status was unknown, potentially confounding age-related changes in expanded clonotypes. Estimates of total diversity based on one million sequenced T cells were regarded as lower bounds and as underestimates. A strong correlation was found between observed TCR beta diversity and the percentage of naive T cells measured by flow cytometry. Because profiling used bulk unsorted PBMCs, naive and antigen-experienced compartments could not be compared conclusively. As age increased, observed TCR beta diversity per million T cells dropped in a roughly linear way, and a significant reduction was already evident by age 40.

Points on this clonotype: Its antigen is still unknown. Nothing much larger sits one base from this clone, and base qualities are not available.

V is reduced by 6 bases and J by 1 base, leaving a spacing of 10 bases between them. The CDR3 runs 12 amino acids, cysteine and phenylalanine included. The CDR3 DNA has 36 bases and is translated from base 1. CDR1 SQVTM and CDR2 ANQGSEA were looked up in the germline V gene. Systemically healthy Caucasian individuals from Russia, some 38 in total and aged about 6 to 90 years, were included as donors. Each donor gave ten milliliters of peripheral blood, collected into EDTA-treated Vacutainer tubes. PBMCs were isolated by Ficoll-Paque density-gradient centrifugation, with at least 7 million obtained per sample. Total RNA, at least 6 micrograms per sample, was extracted from PBMCs with Trizol reagent. For every donor, flow cytometry on a PBMC aliquot measured the percentage of naive CD45RAhigh/CD27high T cells. The method behind the library was 5' RACE. Sequencer: Illumina HiSeq 2500. A second PCR of about 6 to 12 cycles was run with a J-beta primer mix and a sample-barcoded 5' primer. A template-switch 5' adaptor carrying 12 random nucleotides introduced a unique molecular identifier onto each TCR beta cDNA molecule. Each sample yielded at least 3 million CDR3-containing paired-end reads. First-strand cDNA synthesis was performed from all RNA using the Mint cDNA synthesis kit, with priming by a TRBC-specific oligonucleotide. Following uracil-DNA glycosylase treatment, a first 18-cycle PCR with universal primers M1SS and BC2_uni_R was performed on all cDNA. Concerning the study's data processing: Normalization of each sample was performed by random selection of 1 million high-quality reads, each carrying a distinct molecular identifier. Instead of being binned into consensus sequences, reads with shared molecular identifiers were discarded. MiTCR, run with a Q25 quality threshold and the strictest error-elimination algorithm, handled CDR3 identification, clonotype clustering and error correction. A nonparametric unseen species model using Euler transformation provided a lower-bound estimate of total TCR beta diversity. TCRdb's own reprocessing of the public reads used fastp at Q25 and MiXCR and kept productive beta chains. Entries that share a CDR3 protein sequence are merged under the most common genes and DNA. The V and J calls and clone size are TCRdb's, not the authors'. The sample includes approximately 800,000 distinct CDR3 sequences, with about 53% observed a single time. The top ten clonotypes cover approximately 40% of the sample.

The sequenced sample consisted of blood. The sequence came from a man older than 75 in good health. The V gene is TRBV29-1 and the J gene is TRBJ2-7; the D segment could be TRBD1, given 6 matching bases. In nucleotides, the sequence is TGCAGCGTGACAGGTGATTCCTACGAGCAGTACTTC. This gives the protein CSVTGDSYEQYF.